The 5 T cell receptor beta chains given below trace back to one sample, sequenced in a study of CD8 T cells in Susac syndrome. After extraction with the RNeasy kit, about 0.45 to 1 ug of the RNA was reverse transcribed using random hexamers. TCRdb redid the calling of the immunoSEQ multiplex PCR reads with MiXCR, one entry per CDR3 protein. Of some 140,000 distinct CDR3 sequences listed, under 95% are singletons. The specimen sequenced was CD8+ T cells from PBMCs. The receptors derive from a human donor with multiple sclerosis.

This rearrangement joins TRBV6-6 to TRBJ2-6; D gene ambiguous. The ends were cut back, 10 bases at V and 4 bases at J, with 8 bases in the middle. The CDR3 sequence is 12 residues long. Germline V gene sequence: CDR1 MNHNY, CDR2 SVGAGI (reference sequence). Here the CDR3 DNA reads TGTGCCACCGGGCCCGGGGCCAACGTCCTGACTTTC. It codes for CATGPGANVLTF.

This clonotype was detected a few times. The gene calls are TRBV24-1 and TRBJ2-1; D is unresolved. Per the germline V gene, CDR1 is KGHDR and CDR2 is SFDVKD. CDR3 size: 13 residues. Trimming pared 4 bases from V and 10 bases from J, leaving 13 bases between. CDR3 residues: CATSDPKGWEQFF. The CDR3 coding sequence is TGTGCCACCAGTGACCCAAAGGGATGGGAGCAGTTCTTC.

The chain combines TRBV4-1 with TRBJ2-1, with D maybe TRBD2 (5 bases). V lost 8 bases and J 6 bases, leaving 20 bases between the germline ends. From germline, CDR1 is MGHRA and CDR2 YSYEKL. CDR3 length: 15 amino acids. The CDR3 loop reads CASSPATDWPNEQFF. CDR3 bases: TGCGCCAGCTCTCCTGCTACGGACTGGCCCAATGAGCAGTTCTTC.

The V and J genes are TRBV7-9 and TRBJ2-1; 8 nucleotides line up with TRBD2. The CDR3 has 16 residues. CDR1 SEHNR and CDR2 FQNEAQ come from the germline V gene (reference sequence). V shed 5 bases, J shed 4 bases, and the junction held 10 bases outside the gene matches. DNA of the CDR3: TGTGCCAGCAGCCCCCCAACTAGCGGAAGATACAATGAGCAGTTCTTC. Its protein product is CASSPPTSGRYNEQFF.

This chain uses TRBV6-4 with TRBJ2-2, with D unclear. V was cut by 6 bases and J by 6 bases, with 8 bases left in between. Germline loops: CDR1 MRHNA, CDR2 SNTAGT. The CDR3 runs 12 residues. The CDR3 nucleotides are TGTGCCAGCAGAGGACCTTCCGGGGAGCTGTTTTTT. Amino acids: CASRGPSGELFF.